This TCR beta chain was recorded in a study of beta chain features in type 1 diabetes. Purity exceeding 95% was reached by all sorted populations. Since all of the isolated RNA was reverse transcribed, expressed TCRB transcripts were what got sequenced. Only in-frame clones appear in the TCRdb table, and some are missing; sequencing was by immunoSEQ multiplex PCR. Among about 370,000 clones listed, over 8.5% were seen once. Findings and caveats of the study: Moderate but significant shortening of TCRB CDR3s was recorded in all four CD4+ subsets from Type 1 diabetes patients.

The CDR3 consists of 15 residues. Germline V lookup: CDR1 SEHNR, CDR2 FQNEAQ (reference sequence). V lost 3 bases to trimming and J lost 8 bases; unmatched junction nucleotides: 4. In regard to this clone: Its cognate antigen is unknown.

The sequence came from a man in his thirties or forties with type 1 diabetes. The chain joins TRBV7-9 to TRBJ2-1; 13 bases align to TRBD2. Sequencing was done on a sample of central memory CD4+ T cells from blood. This CDR3 reads CASSLGGLAGDEQFF. As DNA, the CDR3 is TGTGCCAGCAGCTTGGGCGGACTAGCGGGAGATGAGCAGTTCTTC. Full variable domain (remainder filled in from reference TRBV7-9 and TRBJ2-1): DTGVSQNPRHKITKRGQNVTFRCDPISEHNRLYWYRQTLGQGPEFLTYFQNEAQLEKSRLLSDRFSAERPKGSFSTLEIQRTEQGDSAMYLCASSLGGLAGDEQFFGPGTRLTVL.